This record covers a single T cell receptor (beta chain). The antigen this receptor binds is unknown. Base qualities are missing; no much larger clone stands one base away. These data originate in a study of blood T cell repertoires in COVID-19 (dated by TCRdb to about 2020). As for the study more broadly: Samples from collaborators originated in the United States, Italy and Spain and spanned both the acute and convalescent phases of COVID-19. The material from the prospective study consisted of cDNA or gDNA derived from T cells, B-cell-depleted T cells, or PBMCs. Subjects who had been exposed to COVID-19, were actively infected with it, or had recovered from it provided the deeply sampled blood TCRbeta repertoires that made up the dataset. The repertoires were released in a freely available public database meant as a resource for research on the immune response to SARS-CoV-2. Samples came from the ongoing ImmuneRACE study (first 160 participants) plus 1,254 subjects from 6 global collaborators. The sample metadata nearly always contained a de-identified subject ID, COVID-19 status, age in years and sex. HLA class I and class II types, where available, came from metadata supplied by the sample provider rather than from assay-based typing.

The immunoSEQ Assay, a bias-controlled multiplex PCR, was used to amplify TCRbeta CDR3 regions from genomic DNA. The paper's data handling went like this. Within the assay, amplification of reference gene primers was used to estimate how many nucleated cells each sample contained. To quantify the absolute abundance of each unique TCRbeta CDR3 rearrangement, sequence reads were collapsed and filtered. For each sample, productive Simpson clonality was calculated as the square root of Simpson's diversity index over productive rearrangements. The immuneACCESS repertoire file appears here via TCRdb, limited to in-frame rearrangements. These files lack a portion of the clones; in checked studies, under half of the deficit traces to unresolved V genes, and the cause of the others is not known. That table is the source of V, J and clone size, and D and trimming were worked out from the DNA. The sample table shows 120,000 or so clones, and roughly nine tenths are seen once. Approximately 4.8% of the sample is in the top ten clones.

The paper's findings and limits, for the study overall: How much clinical and demographic metadata was included differed by source and by participant, and the metadata was provided uncurated.

The CDR3, cysteine through phenylalanine, is 15 amino acids long. The CDR3 DNA has 45 bases and is translated from base 1. CDR1 and CDR2 are read off the germline V gene (reference sequence) as LNHDA and SQIVND. V loses 2 bases of germline sequence and J loses 3 bases, and the interval between the two ends is 14 bases. The collaborating institutions used their own protocols to collect whole blood in K2EDTA tubes. For TCRbeta analysis, collaborators shipped samples as frozen whole blood, isolated PBMCs, or DNA extracted from either of those sample types. Sequenced: peripheral blood. The V and J genes are TRBV19 and TRBJ2-7, with no D gene named confidently. This TCR was sampled from a human donor in a cohort sampled during active COVID-19. The CDR3 protein is CASSIRLLGGYEQYF. The nucleotide sequence is TGTGCCAGTAGTATACGACTGCTCGGTGGCTACGAGCAGTACTTC.